These 28 T cell receptor beta chains originate from one sample sequenced in a study of blood T cell repertoires in COVID-19. Profiled with immunoSEQ multiplex PCR; TCRdb holds only in-frame clones, not every one. The table includes hundreds of thousands of clones, roughly four fifths detected once. The sequenced material came from peripheral blood. These TCRs come from a woman aged 80 or older with acute or convalescent COVID-19.

CDR3 DNA sequence: TGTGCCAGCAGTCTGGGGGCAGTAAGTACCCTCCACTTT. Residues: CASSLGAVSTLHF. The V call is TRBV28, the J call TRBJ1-6; a possible D gene is TRBD1 (6 bases). V was cut by 5 bases and J by 14 bases, with 16 bases left in between. Germline lookup yields CDR1 MDHEN and CDR2 SYDVKM. This CDR3 spans 13 amino acids.

This chain uses TRBV19 with TRBJ2-7; 7 positions agree with TRBD2. V shed 5 bases and J 2 bases; nucleotides not matched to a gene: 6. This CDR3 has 14 amino acids. The germline V gene has CDR1 LNHDA and CDR2 SQIVND (reference sequence). The CDR3 here is CASSPTSTPYEQYF. The CDR3 nucleotides are TGTGCCAGTAGTCCGACTAGCACACCCTACGAGCAGTACTTC.

The chain joins TRBV9 to TRBJ2-1, with 7 bases fitting TRBD2. The CDR3 runs to 15 residues. The V gene's germline CDR1 is SGDLS and CDR2 YYNGEE. J lost 4 bases, V lost 6 bases, and 10 bases had no gene match. The CDR3 nucleotides read TGTGCCAGCAACACTCCGGCTAGCGGTTACAATGAGCAGTTCTTC. Translated: CASNTPASGYNEQFF.

This clone was seen once. V gene TRBV11-2 combines with J gene TRBJ2-2; no reliable D call. Trimming left V 11 bases short and J 3 bases short, with 10 bases between. This CDR3 has 12 residues. Germline V gene data show CDR1 as SGHAT and CDR2 as FQNNGV. As DNA, the CDR3 is TGTGCCTTCCAAAGAGACACCGGGGAGCTGTTTTTT. It specifies CAFQRDTGELFF.

V gene TRBV9 combines with J gene TRBJ2-7, with a possible D match to TRBD2 (5 bases). Germline CDR1 reads SGDLS; CDR2 reads YYNGEE. This CDR3 has 16 residues. Trimming left V 0 bases short and J 0 bases short, with 13 bases between. The CDR3 reads CASSVDSGFGSYEQYF. The CDR3 nucleotides are TGTGCCAGCAGCGTAGATTCGGGGTTCGGCTCCTACGAGCAGTACTTC.

This CDR3 reads CASNPAGGFHEQFF. In DNA form, the CDR3 reads TGTGCCAGTAACCCAGCGGGAGGGTTCCATGAGCAGTTCTTC. This chain joins TRBV19 and TRBJ2-1; 10 nucleotides agree with TRBD2. The length of the CDR3 is 14 residues. The trim removed 7 bases at V and 8 bases at J, leaving 8 bases unmatched. Germline assignment: CDR1 LNHDA and CDR2 SQIVND (reference sequence).

CDR3 DNA: TGTGCCAGCAGCAATGGGCAGCCTTCAACTAATGAAAAACTGTTTTTT. It yields the protein CASSNGQPSTNEKLFF. The rearrangement links TRBV3-1 (or the pseudogene TRBV3-2) to TRBJ1-4; no clear D gene. Germline V lookup: CDR1 LGHDT, CDR2 YNNKEL (reference sequence). The germline V and J ends were trimmed by 5 bases and 0 bases, with 13 bases remaining between them. CDR3 size: 16 residues.

The rearrangement uses TRBV7-6 and TRBJ2-3; 13 nucleotides align to TRBD2. CDR3 length equals 16 residues. CDR1 and CDR2 from the germline V gene are SGHVS and FNYEAQ. Trimming removed 4 bases from V and 4 bases from J; junction bases left unmatched: 5. The chain's CDR3 is CASSYTSGGASDTQYF. As DNA, the CDR3 is TGTGCCAGCAGCTACACTAGCGGGGGGGCCTCAGATACGCAGTATTTT.

The chain couples TRBV11-3 to TRBJ2-2; 7 nucleotides line up with TRBD1. There are 15 residues in the CDR3. In germline, CDR1 is SGHNT, CDR2 YENEEA. The trim removed 3 bases at V and 0 bases at J, leaving 1 base unmatched. CDR3 DNA sequence: TGTGCCAGCAGCTTGGGACAGCCGAACACCGGGGAGCTGTTTTTT. Translated, it gives CASSLGQPNTGELFF.

This sequence joins TRBV6-2 or TRBV6-3 and TRBJ2-1; TRBD1 matches 8 bases. CDR1 is MNHEY, CDR2 SVGEGT, per germline. This CDR3 is 15 amino acids long. V shed 5 bases, J shed 5 bases, and the junction held 8 bases outside the gene matches. CDR3 sequence: CASSNRDRLHNEQFF. The DNA for the CDR3 is TGTGCCAGCAGTAACCGGGACAGGTTACACAATGAGCAGTTCTTC.

The rearrangement links TRBV28 to TRBJ1-2; 11 bases are a match to TRBD1. J was trimmed by 4 bases and V by 4 bases; bases with no gene match: 5. Germline lookup yields CDR1 MDHEN and CDR2 SYDVKM. This CDR3 region has 15 residues. CDR3 sequence (DNA): TGTGCCAGCAGTTCGAGGACAGGGGGCTTCTATGGCTACACCTTC. It specifies CASSSRTGGFYGYTF.

The chain joins TRBV7-8 to TRBJ2-1, with 15 bases fitting TRBD2. There are 17 residues in the CDR3. In germline, CDR1 is SGHVS, CDR2 FQNEAQ. V shed 4 bases, J shed 0 bases, and the junction held 1 base outside the gene matches. Written as DNA, the CDR3 is TGTGCCAGCAGCTGGGGACTAGCGGGAGGCTCCTACAATGAGCAGTTCTTC. Protein: CASSWGLAGGSYNEQFF.

The chain recombines TRBV2 with TRBJ1-5; no firm D call. Trimming removed 4 bases from V and 3 bases from J, with 10 bases in between. The CDR3 has 14 residues. The germline gives CDR1 SNHLY, CDR2 FYNNEI. The CDR3 reads CASSAGGINQPQHF. Written as DNA, the CDR3 is TGTGCCAGCAGTGCCGGCGGAATCAATCAGCCCCAGCATTTT. The full variable domain, completed using reference TRBV2 and TRBJ1-5, is EPEVTQTPSHQVTQMGQEVILRCVPISNHLYFYWYRQILGQKVEFLVSFYNNEISEKSEIFDDQFSVERPDGSNFTLKIRSTKLEDSAMYFCASSAGGINQPQHFGDGTRLSIL.

The chain uses TRBV18 and TRBJ1-3, with D unresolved. The germline CDR1 and CDR2 sequences are KGHSH and LQKENI. This CDR3 region has 15 residues. V was trimmed by 6 bases and J by 0 bases, leaving 12 bases between them. CDR3 in DNA: TGTGCCAGCTCCCCGCGTGAGAGCTCTGGAAACACCATATATTTT. Amino acids: CASSPRESSGNTIYF.

The chain combines TRBV6-1 with TRBJ2-7; 8 nucleotides match TRBD1. Germline CDR1 and CDR2: MNHNS and SASEGT. The CDR3 runs to 19 residues. Germline trimming cut 2 bases from V and 2 bases from J; bases unmatched to any gene: 17. Here the CDR3 reads CASSEYGIPQGAVAYEQYF. The DNA for the CDR3 is TGTGCCAGCAGTGAATATGGGATCCCTCAGGGGGCGGTGGCCTACGAGCAGTACTTC.

This clone was observed a single time. The genes are TRBV2 and TRBJ1-1, with D possibly being TRBD1 (6 bases). The CDR3 extends over 13 amino acids. The V gene lost 10 bases and the J gene lost 0 bases, with 12 bases spanning the gap. CDR1 and CDR2 (germline): SNHLY, FYNNEI. The CDR3 protein is CATSGQLNTEAFF. The CDR3 nucleotides read TGTGCCACCTCAGGACAGTTGAACACTGAAGCTTTCTTT.

The chain uses TRBV5-5 and TRBJ2-2; 11 bases are a match to TRBD2. After removal of 4 bases from V and 5 bases from J, the junction contained 7 bases not matched to a gene. Germline loops: CDR1 SGHKS, CDR2 YYEKEE (reference sequence). The CDR3 is made up of 16 amino acids. CDR3 loop: CASSTTGTSGTGELFF. The DNA of the CDR3 is TGTGCCAGCAGCACCACCGGGACTAGCGGAACCGGGGAGCTGTTTTTT. Full variable domain (outside the CDR3, taken from reference TRBV5-5 and TRBJ2-2): DAGVTQSPTHLIKTRGQQVTLRCSPISGHKSVSWYQQVLGQGPQFIFQYYEKEERGRGNFPDRFSARQFPNYSSELNVNALLLGDSALYLCASSTTGTSGTGELFFGEGSRLTVL.

The chain joins TRBV7-9 to TRBJ2-2; D gene ambiguous. The CDR3 runs to 15 residues. V was clipped by 1 base and J by 4 bases, with 10 bases between them. Per the germline V gene, CDR1 is SEHNR and CDR2 is FQNEAQ (reference sequence). The CDR3 nucleotides read TGTGCCAGCAGCTTAGTAGCCGGCCCCACCGGGGAGCTGTTTTTT. Its translation: CASSLVAGPTGELFF.

The chain combines TRBV7-9 with TRBJ1-5, with a tentative D call TRBD1 (6 bases). There are 14 residues in the CDR3. Germline V gene data show CDR1 as SEHNR and CDR2 as FQNEAQ (reference sequence). V was trimmed by 5 bases and J by 1 base, leaving 9 bases between them. CDR3 sequence reads: CASSRTESNQPQHF. DNA of the CDR3: TGTGCCAGCAGCAGGACAGAGAGCAATCAGCCCCAGCATTTT.

The chain combines TRBV6-2 or TRBV6-3 with TRBJ2-3, with D unresolved. Germline V gene sequence: CDR1 MNHEY, CDR2 SVGEGT. Trimming shortened V by 4 bases and J by 1 base, and 6 bases separated the two germline ends. This CDR3 region has 13 residues. CDR3 amino acids: CASSWQGTDTQYF. CDR3 bases: TGTGCCAGCAGTTGGCAGGGCACAGATACGCAGTATTTT.

CDR3 residues: CASSQDRASGYPYEAFF. CDR3 nucleotide sequence: TGCGCCAGCAGCCAAGATCGGGCTTCAGGGTACCCTTATGAAGCTTTCTTT. This sequence joins TRBV4-3 and TRBJ1-1; D perhaps matches TRBD1 (5 bases). Per the germline V gene, CDR1 is LGHNA and CDR2 is YSLEER. This CDR3 has 17 amino acids. V lost 0 bases and J 7 bases, leaving 21 bases between the germline ends.

V is TRBV28 and J is TRBJ2-5; D is unclear. V was pared by 4 bases and J by 5 bases, with 14 bases between. The CDR3 spans 14 residues. Germline V gene data show CDR1 as MDHEN and CDR2 as SYDVKM. The CDR3: CASSSTAAGETQYF. The CDR3 DNA follows: TGTGCCAGCAGTTCTACCGCGGCCGGGGAGACCCAGTACTTC.

The chain uses TRBV6-1 and TRBJ1-5, with 9 bases aligning to TRBD1. CDR3 length: 15 amino acids. Germline-derived CDR1 and CDR2 are MNHNS and SASEGT. Trimming at V came to 3 bases and at J to 5 bases, leaving 5 bases not matched to a gene. In DNA, the CDR3 is TGTGCCAGCAGTGACCGGGACAGGGTCCATCAGCCCCAGCATTTT. This codes for CASSDRDRVHQPQHF.

The J gene is TRBJ2-5, the V gene TRBV6-6; 10 bases line up with TRBD2. CDR3 length: 15 amino acids. The trim removed 4 bases at V and 2 bases at J, leaving 4 bases unmatched. CDR1 MNHNY and CDR2 SVGAGI come from the germline V gene (reference sequence). CDR3 amino acids: CASSFKRGGQETQYF. In DNA form, the CDR3 reads TGTGCCAGCAGTTTCAAGCGGGGGGGGCAAGAGACCCAGTACTTC.

The V gene is TRBV5-1, the J gene TRBJ1-1, with a weak D call TRBD1 (6 bases). Germline CDR1 reads SGHRS; CDR2 reads YFSETQ. The CDR3 is 14 amino acids. V lost 4 bases and J lost 2, with 12 bases in between. CDR3 sequence reads: CASSPGTLNTEAFF. As DNA, the CDR3 is TGCGCCAGCAGCCCCGGGACACTAAACACTGAAGCTTTCTTT.

The rearrangement joins TRBV6-6 to TRBJ2-2, with D tentatively TRBD2 (5 bases). With 2 bases removed from V and 6 bases from J, the gap between germline ends came to 13 bases. The CDR3 runs to 15 residues. The germline CDR1 and CDR2 sequences are MNHNY and SVGAGI (reference sequence). This CDR3 is CASSYPGLVPGELFF. The CDR3 DNA sequence: TGTGCCAGCAGTTACCCAGGACTCGTCCCCGGGGAGCTGTTTTTT.

This clone was detected a few times. V usage is TRBV12-3 or TRBV12-4 and J usage is TRBJ2-1; D uncertain. Trimming pared 10 bases from V and 8 bases from J, leaving 9 bases between. The CDR3 contains 10 residues. CDR3 sequence reads: CAIQRDEQFF. The CDR3 DNA follows: TGTGCCATCCAGCGAGATGAGCAGTTCTTC.

This clone was seen just once. The chain employs TRBV19 and TRBJ2-7; TRBD1 agrees at 9 bases. Germline V lookup: CDR1 LNHDA, CDR2 SQIVND (reference sequence). This CDR3 has 15 residues. V lost 9 bases to trimming and J lost 5 bases; unmatched junction nucleotides: 14. CDR3 sequence: CASQTGTGNSHEQYF. CDR3 sequence (DNA): TGTGCCAGCCAAACAGGGACAGGGAATTCCCACGAGCAGTACTTC.